One and the same sample provided the 5 T cell receptor beta chains below, sequenced in a study of early T cells in non-severe SARS-CoV-2 infection (dated by TCRdb to the early 2020s). The method behind the library was 5' RACE. Sequencer: NextSeq 500. Starting from the raw public reads, TCRdb applied fastp trimming at Q25, assembled clones with MiXCR and retained in-frame beta chains. Every distinct CDR3 protein forms one entry, paired with its most common genes and DNA. The sample has around 70,000 distinct CDR3 sequences on record, 11% of them singletons. The ten most abundant clones make up 6.4% of the sample. Sequencing used whole blood. The receptor source for this set is an adult who was a healthcare worker with PCR-confirmed SARS-CoV-2 infection or an uninfected control (not recorded which).

The V gene is TRBV6-2 or TRBV6-3, the J gene TRBJ1-3; D not resolved. The CDR3 sequence is 17 residues long. Germline CDR1 and CDR2: MNHEY and SVGEGT. The V end lost 2 bases, the J end lost 0 bases, and 14 bases lay between the germline ends. The CDR3 region has the DNA TGTGCCAGCAGTTACATCCGCGGCGGCGGCTCTGGAAACACCATATATTTT. The encoded protein is CASSYIRGGGSGNTIYF.

This clonotype was seen at least ten times. V and J are TRBV11-2 and TRBJ2-3; a weak D match, TRBD2 (5 bases). Germline V CDR1 and CDR2: SGHAT, FQNNGV. Trimming took off 4 bases at V and 9 bases at J, with 11 bases between the two ends. CDR3 size: 12 residues. The CDR3 sequence: CASSYPGGTQYF. CDR3 DNA: TGTGCCAGCAGCTATCCCGGAGGAACGCAGTATTTT.

CDR3 region: CASSLGTDGDTQYF. DNA of the CDR3: TGTGCCAGCAGCTTAGGCACGGATGGAGATACGCAGTATTTT. The rearrangement joins TRBV7-9 to TRBJ2-3, with unresolved D. The CDR3 has 14 amino acids. Trimming cost V 1 base and J 5 bases, with 10 bases left between them. Germline lookup yields CDR1 SEHNR and CDR2 FQNEAQ (reference sequence).

The chain combines TRBV11-2 with TRBJ2-6; D call uncertain. Germline values: CDR1 SGHAT, CDR2 FQNNGV. The length of the CDR3 is 14 residues. Trimming cost V 2 bases and J 3 bases, with 5 bases left between them. For the CDR3, the DNA is TGTGCCAGCAGCTTATTTGATGGGGCCAACGTCCTGACTTTC. Residues: CASSLFDGANVLTF. The full variable domain, rest sourced from reference TRBV11-2 and TRBJ2-6, is EAGVAQSPRYKIIEKRQSVAFWCNPISGHATLYWYQQILGQGPKLLIQFQNNGVVDDSQLPKDRFSAERLKGVDSTLKIQPAKLEDSAVYLCASSLFDGANVLTFGAGSRLTVL.

The sample holds many counts of this clonotype. The chain carries TRBV29-1 and TRBJ1-1; D gene unclear. The CDR3 is 13 residues long. Germline loops: CDR1 SQVTM, CDR2 ANQGSEA. V gave up 2 bases and J gave up 0 bases, with 7 bases separating them. The CDR3 coding sequence is TGCAGCGTTGAACGGAAGATGAACACTGAAGCTTTCTTT. Translated, it gives CSVERKMNTEAFF.